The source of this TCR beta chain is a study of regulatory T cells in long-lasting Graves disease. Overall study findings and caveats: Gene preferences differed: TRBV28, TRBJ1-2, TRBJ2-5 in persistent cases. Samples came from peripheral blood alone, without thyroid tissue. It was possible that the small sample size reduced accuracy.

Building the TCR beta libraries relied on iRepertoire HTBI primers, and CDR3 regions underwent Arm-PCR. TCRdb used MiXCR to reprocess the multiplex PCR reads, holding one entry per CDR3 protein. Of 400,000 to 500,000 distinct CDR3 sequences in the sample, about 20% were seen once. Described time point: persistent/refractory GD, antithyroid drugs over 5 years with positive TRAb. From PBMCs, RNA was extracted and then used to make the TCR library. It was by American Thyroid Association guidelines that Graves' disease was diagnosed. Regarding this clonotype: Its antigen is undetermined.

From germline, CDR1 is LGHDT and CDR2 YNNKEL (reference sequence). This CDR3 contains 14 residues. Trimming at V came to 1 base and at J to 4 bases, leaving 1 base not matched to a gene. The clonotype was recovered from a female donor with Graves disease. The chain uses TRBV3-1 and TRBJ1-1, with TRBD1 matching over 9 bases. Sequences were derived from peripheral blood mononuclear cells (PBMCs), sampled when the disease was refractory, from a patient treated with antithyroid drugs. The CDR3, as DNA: TGTGCCAGCAGCCAAGCGGACAGGGGCACTGAAGCTTTCTTT. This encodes CASSQADRGTEAFF.